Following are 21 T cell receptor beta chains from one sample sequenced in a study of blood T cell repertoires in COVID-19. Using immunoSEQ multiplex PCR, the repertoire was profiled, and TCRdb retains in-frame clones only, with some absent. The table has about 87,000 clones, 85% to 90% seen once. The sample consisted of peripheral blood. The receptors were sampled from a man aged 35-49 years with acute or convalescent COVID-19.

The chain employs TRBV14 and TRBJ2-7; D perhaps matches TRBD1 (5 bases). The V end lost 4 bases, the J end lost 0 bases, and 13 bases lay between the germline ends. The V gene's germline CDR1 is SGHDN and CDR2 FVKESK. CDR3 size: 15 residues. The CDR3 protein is CASSRYLTDSYEQYF. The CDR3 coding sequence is TGTGCCAGCAGCCGTTACTTGACAGACTCCTACGAGCAGTACTTC.

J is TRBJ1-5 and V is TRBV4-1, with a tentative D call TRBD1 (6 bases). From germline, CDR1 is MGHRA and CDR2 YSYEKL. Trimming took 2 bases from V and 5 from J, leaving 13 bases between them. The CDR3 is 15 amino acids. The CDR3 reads CASSQPDRLDQPQHF. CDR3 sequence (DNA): TGCGCCAGCAGCCAACCCGACAGGCTCGATCAGCCCCAGCATTTT.

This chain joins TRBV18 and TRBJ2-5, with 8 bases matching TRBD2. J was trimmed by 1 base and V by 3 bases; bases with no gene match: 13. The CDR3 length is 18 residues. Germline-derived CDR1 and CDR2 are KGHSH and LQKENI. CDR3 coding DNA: TGTGCCAGCTCACCGATTCAAGTGGCGGGAGGCCCCCAAGAGACCCAGTACTTC. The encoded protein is CASSPIQVAGGPQETQYF. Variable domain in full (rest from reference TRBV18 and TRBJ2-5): NAGVMQNPRHLVRRRGQEARLRCSPMKGHSHVYWYRQLPEEGLKFMVYLQKENIIDESGMPKERFSAEFPKEGPSILRIQQVVRGDSAAYFCASSPIQVAGGPQETQYFGPGTRLLVL.

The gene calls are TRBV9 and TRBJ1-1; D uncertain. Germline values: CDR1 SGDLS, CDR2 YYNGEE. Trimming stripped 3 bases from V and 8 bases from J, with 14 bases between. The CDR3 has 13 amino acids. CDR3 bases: TGTGCCAGCAGCGACTTGGGCCCCGAGGAAGCTTTCTTT. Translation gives CASSDLGPEEAFF.

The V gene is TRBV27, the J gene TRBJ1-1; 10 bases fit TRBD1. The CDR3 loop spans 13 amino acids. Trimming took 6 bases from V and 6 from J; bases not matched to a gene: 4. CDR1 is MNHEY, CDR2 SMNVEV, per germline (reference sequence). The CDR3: CASRRQGASEAFF. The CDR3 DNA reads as TGTGCCAGCAGGCGACAGGGGGCCTCTGAAGCTTTCTTT.

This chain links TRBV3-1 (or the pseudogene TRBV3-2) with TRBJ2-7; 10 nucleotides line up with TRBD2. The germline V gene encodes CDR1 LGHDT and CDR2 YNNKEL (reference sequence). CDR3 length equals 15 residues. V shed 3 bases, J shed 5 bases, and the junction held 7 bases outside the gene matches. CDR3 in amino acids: CASSQFLAGVHEQYF. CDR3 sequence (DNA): TGTGCCAGCAGCCAGTTCCTAGCGGGAGTCCACGAGCAGTACTTC.

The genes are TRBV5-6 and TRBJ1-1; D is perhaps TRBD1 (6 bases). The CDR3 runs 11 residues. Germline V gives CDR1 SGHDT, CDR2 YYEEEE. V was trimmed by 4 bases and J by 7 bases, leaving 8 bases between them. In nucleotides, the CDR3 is TGTGCCAGCAGCGTCAGGGGTGAAGCTTTCTTT. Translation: CASSVRGEAFF.

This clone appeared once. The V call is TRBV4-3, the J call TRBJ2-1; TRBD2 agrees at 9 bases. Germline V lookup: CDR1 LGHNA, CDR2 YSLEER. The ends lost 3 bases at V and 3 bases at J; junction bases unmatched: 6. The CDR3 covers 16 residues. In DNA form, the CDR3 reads TGCGCCAGCAGCCAGACGGGACTAGCTTACTACAATGAGCAGTTCTTC. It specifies CASSQTGLAYYNEQFF.

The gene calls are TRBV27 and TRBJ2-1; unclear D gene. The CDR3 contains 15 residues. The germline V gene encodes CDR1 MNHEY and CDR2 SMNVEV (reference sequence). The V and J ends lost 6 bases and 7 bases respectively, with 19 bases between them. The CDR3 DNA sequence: TGTGCCAGCAGCCCAGCGTATGGGTACGAAAATGAGCAGTTCTTC. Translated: CASSPAYGYENEQFF.

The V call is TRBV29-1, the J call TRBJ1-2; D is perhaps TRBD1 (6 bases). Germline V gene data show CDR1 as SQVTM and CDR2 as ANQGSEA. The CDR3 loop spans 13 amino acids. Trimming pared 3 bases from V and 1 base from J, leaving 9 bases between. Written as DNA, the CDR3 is TGCAGCGTTGACAGGGGTGGTAACTATGGCTACACCTTC. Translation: CSVDRGGNYGYTF.

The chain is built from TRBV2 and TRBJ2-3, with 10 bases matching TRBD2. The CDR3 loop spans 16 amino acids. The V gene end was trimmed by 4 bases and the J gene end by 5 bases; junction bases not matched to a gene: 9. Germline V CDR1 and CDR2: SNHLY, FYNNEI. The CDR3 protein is CASSGRFLAGVDTQYF. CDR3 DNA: TGTGCCAGCAGTGGCCGATTTCTAGCGGGGGTAGATACGCAGTATTTT.

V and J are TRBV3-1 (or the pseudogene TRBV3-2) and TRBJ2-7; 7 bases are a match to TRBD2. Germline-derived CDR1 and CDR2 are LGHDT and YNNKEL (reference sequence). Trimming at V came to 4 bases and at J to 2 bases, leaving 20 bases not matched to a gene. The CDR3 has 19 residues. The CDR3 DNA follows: TGTGCCAGCAGCCGACACACCCTTAAAAAAGCGGGGACGCCCTACGAGCAGTACTTC. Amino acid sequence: CASSRHTLKKAGTPYEQYF.

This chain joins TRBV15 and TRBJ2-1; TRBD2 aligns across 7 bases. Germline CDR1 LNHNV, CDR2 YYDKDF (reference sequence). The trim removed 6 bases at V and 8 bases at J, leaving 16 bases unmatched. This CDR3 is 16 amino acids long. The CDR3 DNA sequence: TGTGCCACCAGTCGGGTAGGACGGGAGGTCGGCCATGAGCAGTTCTTC. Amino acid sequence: CATSRVGREVGHEQFF. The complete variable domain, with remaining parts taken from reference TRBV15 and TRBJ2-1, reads DAMVIQNPRYQVTQFGKPVTLSCSQTLNHNVMYWYQQKSSQAPKLLFHYYDKDFNNEADTPDNFQSRRPNTSFCFLDIRSPGLGDTAMYLCATSRVGREVGHEQFFGPGTRLTVL.

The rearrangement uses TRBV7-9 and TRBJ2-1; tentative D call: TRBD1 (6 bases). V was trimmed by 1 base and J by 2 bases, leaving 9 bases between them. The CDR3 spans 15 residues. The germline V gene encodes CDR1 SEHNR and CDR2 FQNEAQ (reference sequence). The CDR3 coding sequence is TGTGCCAGCAGCTTAGAGGGGACACCCTACAATGAGCAGTTCTTC. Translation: CASSLEGTPYNEQFF.

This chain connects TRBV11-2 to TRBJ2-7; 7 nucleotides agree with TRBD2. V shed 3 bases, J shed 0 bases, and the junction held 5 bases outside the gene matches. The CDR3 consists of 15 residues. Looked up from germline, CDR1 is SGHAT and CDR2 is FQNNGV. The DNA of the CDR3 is TGTGCCAGCAGCTTCGACAGCGGGAACTCCTACGAGCAGTACTTC. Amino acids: CASSFDSGNSYEQYF.

CDR3 amino acids: CASSVDGQGAYNEQFF. The CDR3 coding sequence is TGTGCCAGCAGTGTTGATGGACAGGGGGCGTACAATGAGCAGTTCTTC. The chain carries TRBV6-1 and TRBJ2-1; TRBD1 aligns across 11 bases. V was pared by 4 bases and J by 4 bases, with 6 bases of the junction left unmatched. Germline loops: CDR1 MNHNS, CDR2 SASEGT. CDR3 length equals 16 residues.

CDR3 nucleotides: TGTGCCAGCAGCTTGGGGGCCAGAAGATTTGGCTACACCTTC. Translating gives CASSLGARRFGYTF. The chain couples TRBV5-6 to TRBJ1-2; D gene uncertain. The CDR3 is 14 residues long. The ends were cut back, 0 bases at V and 7 bases at J, with 13 bases in the middle. Germline V gene data show CDR1 as SGHDT and CDR2 as YYEEEE.

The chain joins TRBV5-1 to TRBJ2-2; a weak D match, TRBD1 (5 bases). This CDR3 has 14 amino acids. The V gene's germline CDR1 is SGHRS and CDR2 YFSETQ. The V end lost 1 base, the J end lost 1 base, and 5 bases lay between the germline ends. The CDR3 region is CASSLTGNTGELFF. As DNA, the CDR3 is TGCGCCAGCAGCTTGACAGGGAACACCGGGGAGCTGTTTTTT.

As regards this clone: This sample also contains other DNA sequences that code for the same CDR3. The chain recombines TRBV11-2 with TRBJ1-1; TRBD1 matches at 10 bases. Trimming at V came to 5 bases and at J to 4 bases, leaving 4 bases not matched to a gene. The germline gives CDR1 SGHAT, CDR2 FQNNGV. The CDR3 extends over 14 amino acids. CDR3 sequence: CASSPGQGRTEAFF. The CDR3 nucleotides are TGTGCCAGCAGCCCGGGACAGGGGCGCACTGAAGCTTTCTTT. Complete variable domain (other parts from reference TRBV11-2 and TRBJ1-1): EAGVAQSPRYKIIEKRQSVAFWCNPISGHATLYWYQQILGQGPKLLIQFQNNGVVDDSQLPKDRFSAERLKGVDSTLKIQPAKLEDSAVYLCASSPGQGRTEAFFGQGTRLTVV.

The CDR3 loop reads CSVRQGEGTQYF. The CDR3 coding sequence is TGCAGCGTTCGGCAGGGGGAAGGTACGCAGTATTTT. V gene TRBV29-1 combines with J gene TRBJ2-3, with 7 bases fitting TRBD1. Per germline, CDR1 SQVTM and CDR2 ANQGSEA. The CDR3 is 12 amino acids. V lost 5 bases, J lost 8 bases, and 7 bases stayed unmatched.

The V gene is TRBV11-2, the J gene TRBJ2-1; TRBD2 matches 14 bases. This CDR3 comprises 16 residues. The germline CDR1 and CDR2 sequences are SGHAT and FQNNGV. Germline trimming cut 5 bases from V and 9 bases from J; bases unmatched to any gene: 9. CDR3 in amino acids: CASSITTSGRAGEQFF. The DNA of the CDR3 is TGTGCCAGCAGCATCACGACTAGCGGGAGGGCCGGTGAGCAGTTCTTC.